One T cell receptor beta chain is described in this entry. What it recognizes is unknown. This record belongs to a study of shared clonotypes between healthy human individuals. Study results and caveats: Unshared clonotypes carried lower generation probabilities than those common to all four donors.

None of the donors, who were healthy HIV-negative adults, had recently had acute infections or vaccinations. Donors comprised only Caucasian adults living in Nashville, Tennessee. Genomic DNA from each subset was divided evenly over several immunoSEQ plates. Clones were sequenced by immunoSEQ multiplex PCR, and TCRdb holds only the in-frame ones, with some missing. Of some 200,000 clones listed, 85% to 95% are singletons. This CDR3 has 17 amino acids. Sequenced input: naive CD4+ T cells sorted from blood. Sample subset: CD45RA+ positively selected. The clonotype comes from a woman younger than 45 in good health. The chain links TRBV1 to TRBJ2-1; TRBD1, the table's D call, lacks a check against the DNA. TRBV1 is annotated as a pseudogene. CDR3: CTTSYVGQCFSYNEQFF. The CDR3 DNA follows: TGCACCACCAGTTATGTTGGACAGTGTTTCTCCTACAATGAGCAGTTCTTC.